The sequence of this TCR beta chain was determined in a study of cytomegalovirus exposure and HLA in healthy donors. Background on the study: A previous analysis identified 95 million to 120 million unique TCR beta sequences derived from 180 million or so T cells.

PCR amplification relied on 60 Vbeta primers (plus 13 Jbeta primers). Generated by immunoSEQ multiplex PCR, the TCRdb table keeps only in-frame clones and is missing some. The sample has 150,000 to 170,000 clones, roughly 74% seen once. Those who donated were healthy bone marrow donors. Study outcomes and limitations: Accurate HLA-A and HLA-B prediction from TCR beta sequences was reported for most subjects. Available immune exposure information was restricted to CMV serostatus only.

Regarding this clone: No antigen is known for it.

The TCR originated in a young man in good health and CMV-seronegative. What was sequenced was PBMCs.

Written as DNA, the CDR3 is TGTGCCAGCAGCTTAGGGGCAATGGGACAGGGGTATGAGACCCAGTACTTC. Its translation: CASSLGAMGQGYETQYF. The V call is TRBV7-6, the J call TRBJ2-5; 10 nucleotides match TRBD1. The trim removed 1 base at V and 5 bases at J, leaving 10 bases unmatched. The germline gives CDR1 SGHVS, CDR2 FNYEAQ. The CDR3 has 17 amino acids.